This T cell receptor (beta chain) was profiled in a study of siplizumab effects on memory and regulatory T cells. Notes on the study in general: Roughly 80-97% of proliferating CD4+ or CD8+ clones lacked an assignable naive or memory phenotype.

Comment on this clone: Its specificity is unknown.

Profiling relied on immunoSEQ multiplex PCR, and the TCRdb table lists in-frame clones only, not all of them. The table lists approximately 100,000 clones, about 91% of them singletons. Germline V gene sequence: CDR1 LNHDA, CDR2 SQIVND (reference sequence). The V gene end was trimmed by 11 bases and the J gene end by 4 bases; junction bases not matched to a gene: 8. The CDR3 is 14 amino acids. Sequenced: CD4+ T cells sorted from blood. This sequence joins TRBV19 and TRBJ1-1; the match to TRBD1 covers 12 bases. The sequence was collected from a human donor in good health. Some clones in this sample may be carry-over from other donors' samples. The DNA for the CDR3 is TGTGCCGCGACCGGGACAGGGGGCGGCACTGAAGCTTTCTTT. This gives the protein CAATGTGGGTEAFF. The whole variable domain, remainder taken from reference TRBV19 and TRBJ1-1, is DGGITQSPKYLFRKEGQNVTLSCEQNLNHDAMYWYRQDPGQGLRLIYYSQIVNDFQKGDIAEGYSVSREKKESFPLTVTSAQKNPTAFYLCAATGTGGGTEAFFGQGTRLTVV.